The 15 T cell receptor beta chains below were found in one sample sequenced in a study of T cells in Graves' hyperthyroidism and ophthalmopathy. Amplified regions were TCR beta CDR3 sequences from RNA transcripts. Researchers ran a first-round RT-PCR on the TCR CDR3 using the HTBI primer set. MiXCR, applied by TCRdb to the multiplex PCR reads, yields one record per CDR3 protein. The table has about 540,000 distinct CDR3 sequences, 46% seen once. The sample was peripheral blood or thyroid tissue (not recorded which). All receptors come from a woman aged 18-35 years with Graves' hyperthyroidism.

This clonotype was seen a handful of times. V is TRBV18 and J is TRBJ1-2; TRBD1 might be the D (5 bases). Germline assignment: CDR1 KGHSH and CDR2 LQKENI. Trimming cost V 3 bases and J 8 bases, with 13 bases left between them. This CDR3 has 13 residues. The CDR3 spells CASSPNAGQGYTF. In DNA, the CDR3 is TGTGCCAGCTCACCTAATGCAGGGCAAGGCTACACCTTC.

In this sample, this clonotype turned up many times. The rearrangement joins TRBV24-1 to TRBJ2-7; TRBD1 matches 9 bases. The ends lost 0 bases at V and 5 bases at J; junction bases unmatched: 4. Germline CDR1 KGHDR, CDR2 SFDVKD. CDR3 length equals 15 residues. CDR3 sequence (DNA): TGTGCCACCAGTGATTTGGGGACAGGGTCGAACGAGCAGTACTTC. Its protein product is CATSDLGTGSNEQYF.

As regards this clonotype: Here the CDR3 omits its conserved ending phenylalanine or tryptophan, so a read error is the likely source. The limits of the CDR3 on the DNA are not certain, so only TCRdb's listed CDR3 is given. The CDR3 protein is CASSKPGQVVL. The chain links TRBV7-9 to TRBJ2-5; no check of the table's D call, TRBD1, against the DNA was made. Inclusive of both ends, the CDR3 amounts to 11 amino acids. Germline values: CDR1 SEHNR, CDR2 FQNEAQ (reference sequence).

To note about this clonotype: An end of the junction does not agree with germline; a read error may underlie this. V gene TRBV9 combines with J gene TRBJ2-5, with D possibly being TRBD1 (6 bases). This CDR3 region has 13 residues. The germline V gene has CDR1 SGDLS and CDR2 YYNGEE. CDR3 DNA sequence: TGCGCCAGCAGAACAGGGAAGGGGGTGACCCAGTACTTC. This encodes CASRTGKGVTQYF.

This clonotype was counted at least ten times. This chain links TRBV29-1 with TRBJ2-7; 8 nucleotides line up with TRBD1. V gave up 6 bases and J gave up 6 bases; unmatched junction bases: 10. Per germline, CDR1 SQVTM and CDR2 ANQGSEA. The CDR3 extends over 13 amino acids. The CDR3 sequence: CSVGQGMGFEQYF. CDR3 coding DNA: TGCAGCGTCGGACAGGGAATGGGCTTCGAGCAGTACTTC.

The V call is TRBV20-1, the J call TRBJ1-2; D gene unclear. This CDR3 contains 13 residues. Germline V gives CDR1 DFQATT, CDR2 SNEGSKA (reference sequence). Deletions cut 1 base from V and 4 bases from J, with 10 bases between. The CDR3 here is CSARVSGSYGYTF. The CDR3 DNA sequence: TGCAGTGCTAGAGTATCAGGTTCCTATGGCTACACCTTC.

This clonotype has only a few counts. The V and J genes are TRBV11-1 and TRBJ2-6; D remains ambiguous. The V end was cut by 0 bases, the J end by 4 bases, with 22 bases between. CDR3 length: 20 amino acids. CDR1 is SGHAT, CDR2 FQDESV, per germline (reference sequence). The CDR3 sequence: CASSLAELYDPGRGANVLTF. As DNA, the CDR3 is TGTGCCAGCAGCTTAGCGGAATTATATGACCCAGGTCGCGGGGCCAACGTCCTGACTTTC.

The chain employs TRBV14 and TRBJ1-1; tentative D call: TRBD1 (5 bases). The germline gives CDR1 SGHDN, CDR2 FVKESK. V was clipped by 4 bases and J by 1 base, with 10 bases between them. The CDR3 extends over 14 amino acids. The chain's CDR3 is CASSPGRANTEAFF. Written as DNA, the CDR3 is TGTGCCAGCAGCCCAGGGAGAGCGAACACTGAAGCTTTCTTT. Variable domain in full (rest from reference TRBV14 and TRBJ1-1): EAGVTQFPSHSVIEKGQTVTLRCDPISGHDNLYWYRRVMGKEIKFLLHFVKESKQDESGMPNNRFLAERTGGTYSTLKVQPAELEDSGVYFCASSPGRANTEAFFGQGTRLTVV.

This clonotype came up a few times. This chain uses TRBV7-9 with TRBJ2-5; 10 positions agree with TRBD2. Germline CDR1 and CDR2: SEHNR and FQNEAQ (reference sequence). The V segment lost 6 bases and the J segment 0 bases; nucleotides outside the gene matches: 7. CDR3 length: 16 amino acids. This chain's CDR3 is CASSPWTSGYQETQYF. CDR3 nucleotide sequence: TGTGCCAGCAGTCCATGGACTAGCGGATACCAAGAGACCCAGTACTTC.

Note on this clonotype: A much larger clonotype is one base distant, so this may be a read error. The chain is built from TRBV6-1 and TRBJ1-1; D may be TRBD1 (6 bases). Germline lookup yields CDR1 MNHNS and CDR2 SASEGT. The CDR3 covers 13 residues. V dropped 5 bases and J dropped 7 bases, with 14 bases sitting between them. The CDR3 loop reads CASSTVGAGEAFF. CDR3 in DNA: TGTGCCAGCAGTACCGTGGGGGCAGGTGAAGCTTTCTTT.

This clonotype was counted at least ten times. CDR3 sequence: CSVELAGLQETQYF. The DNA of the CDR3 is TGCAGCGTTGAACTAGCGGGCCTCCAAGAGACCCAGTACTTC. The chain employs TRBV29-1 and TRBJ2-5, with 8 bases fitting TRBD2. There are 14 residues in the CDR3. V lost 2 bases to trimming and J lost 1 base; unmatched junction nucleotides: 3. Germline V CDR1 and CDR2: SQVTM, ANQGSEA.

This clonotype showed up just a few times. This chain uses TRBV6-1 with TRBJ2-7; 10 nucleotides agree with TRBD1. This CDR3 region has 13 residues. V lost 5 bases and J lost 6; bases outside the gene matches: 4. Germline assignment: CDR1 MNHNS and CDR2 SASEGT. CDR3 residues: CASSRDRGTEQYF. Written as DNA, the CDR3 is TGTGCCAGCAGTCGGGACAGGGGTACCGAGCAGTACTTC.

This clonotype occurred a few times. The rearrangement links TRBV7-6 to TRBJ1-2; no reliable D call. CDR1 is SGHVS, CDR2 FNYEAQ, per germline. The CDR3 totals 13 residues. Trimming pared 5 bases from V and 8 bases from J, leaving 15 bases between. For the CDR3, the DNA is TGTGCCAGCAGCCCTGAAGGCCACAGCGGCTACACCTTC. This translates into CASSPEGHSGYTF.

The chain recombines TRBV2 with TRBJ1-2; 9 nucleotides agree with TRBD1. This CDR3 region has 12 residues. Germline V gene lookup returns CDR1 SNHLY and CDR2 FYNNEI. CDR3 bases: TGTGCACAACAGGGGGCCGTTGATGGCTACACCTTC. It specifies CAQQGAVDGYTF.

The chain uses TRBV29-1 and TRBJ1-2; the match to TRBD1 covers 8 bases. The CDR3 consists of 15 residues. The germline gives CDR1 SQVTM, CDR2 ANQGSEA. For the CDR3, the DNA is TGCAGTGCTAGGCTACCTACCGGGACAGGAGGAGGCTACACCTTC. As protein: CSARLPTGTGGGYTF.